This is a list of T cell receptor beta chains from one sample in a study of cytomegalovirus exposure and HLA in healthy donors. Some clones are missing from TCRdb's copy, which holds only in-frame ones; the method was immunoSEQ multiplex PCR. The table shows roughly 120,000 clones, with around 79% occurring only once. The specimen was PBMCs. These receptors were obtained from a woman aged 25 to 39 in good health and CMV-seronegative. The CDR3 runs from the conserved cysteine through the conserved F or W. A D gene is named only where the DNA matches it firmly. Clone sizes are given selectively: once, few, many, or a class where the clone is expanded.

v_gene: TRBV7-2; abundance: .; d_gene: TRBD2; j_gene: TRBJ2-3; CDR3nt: TGTGCCAGCAGCTTGGAAACGGGGGGGCTAAGTGGGCATACGCAGTATTTT; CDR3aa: CASSLETGGLSGHTQYF
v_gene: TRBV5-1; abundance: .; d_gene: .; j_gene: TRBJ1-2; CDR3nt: TGCGCCAGCAGCTTGGCCGAGGGAGGGGATTTTGGTGGCTACACCTTC; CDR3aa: CASSLAEGGDFGGYTF
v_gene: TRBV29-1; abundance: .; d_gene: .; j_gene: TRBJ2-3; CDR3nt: TGCAGCCTCGTGGGATTAGGCGGGATGGCAGATACGCAGTATTTT; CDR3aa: CSLVGLGGMADTQYF
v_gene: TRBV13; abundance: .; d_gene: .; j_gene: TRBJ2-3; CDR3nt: TGTGCCAGCAGCTTAGGCGGGGGTTTAAGGCAGTATTTT; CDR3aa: CASSLGGGLRQYF
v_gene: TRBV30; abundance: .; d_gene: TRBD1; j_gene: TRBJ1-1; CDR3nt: TGTGCCTGTACCCATGGAGGACAGGGGGAAGCTTTCTTT; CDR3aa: CACTHGGQGEAFF
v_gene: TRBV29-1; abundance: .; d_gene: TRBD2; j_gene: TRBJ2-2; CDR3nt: TGCAGCGTTGTGAGCGGGGTACTTAGTACCGGGGAGCTGTTTTTT; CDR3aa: CSVVSGVLSTGELFF
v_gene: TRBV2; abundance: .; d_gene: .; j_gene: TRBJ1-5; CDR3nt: TGTGCCAGCAGTGAGAGCAGGGTCAATCAGCCCCAGCATTTT; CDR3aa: CASSESRVNQPQHF
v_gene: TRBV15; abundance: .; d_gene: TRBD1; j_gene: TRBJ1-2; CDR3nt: TGTGCCACCAGCATCGAGGACAGGCCTAACTATGGCTACACCTTC; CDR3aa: CATSIEDRPNYGYTF
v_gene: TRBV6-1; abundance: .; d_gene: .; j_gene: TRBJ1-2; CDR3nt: TGTGCCAGCAGAGACTACGGGGGGGCATCGGGCTACACCTTC; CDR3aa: CASRDYGGASGYTF
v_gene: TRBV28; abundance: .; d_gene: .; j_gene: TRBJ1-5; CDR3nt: TGTGCCAGCAGTTTACCCGACAGAAACAATCAGCCCCAGCATTTT; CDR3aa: CASSLPDRNNQPQHF
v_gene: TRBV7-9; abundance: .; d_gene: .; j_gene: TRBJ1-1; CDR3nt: TGTGCCAGCAGCCCCGCCCGGGGGGTGGGGAACACTGAAGCTTTCTTT; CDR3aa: CASSPARGVGNTEAFF
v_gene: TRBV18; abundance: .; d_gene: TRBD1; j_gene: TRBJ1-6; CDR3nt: TGTGCCAGCTCCTACGGGACAGGGAATTCACCCCTCCACTTT; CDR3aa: CASSYGTGNSPLHF
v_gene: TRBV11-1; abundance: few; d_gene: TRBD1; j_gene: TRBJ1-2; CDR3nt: TGTGCCAGCAGCCCGAGACAGGGTGGGAACTATGGCTACACCTTC; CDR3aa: CASSPRQGGNYGYTF
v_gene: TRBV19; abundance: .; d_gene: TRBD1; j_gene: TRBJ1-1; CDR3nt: TGTGCCAGTAGTTCATACCCGGGACAGATGAACACTGAAGCTTTCTTT; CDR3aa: CASSSYPGQMNTEAFF
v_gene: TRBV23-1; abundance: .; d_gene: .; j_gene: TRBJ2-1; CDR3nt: TGCGCCAGCAGTCGGAGACCTGAGCAGTTCTTC; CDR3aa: CASSRRPEQFF
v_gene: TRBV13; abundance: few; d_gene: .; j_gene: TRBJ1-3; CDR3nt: TGTGCCAGCGCTGTAACAGGGCTGAGGAACACCATATATTTT; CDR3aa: CASAVTGLRNTIYF
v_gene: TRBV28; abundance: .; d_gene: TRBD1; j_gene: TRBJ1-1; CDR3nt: TGTGCCAGCAGTTTATCCTCGGACAGGGAATTGTTCACTGAAGCTTTCTTT; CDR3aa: CASSLSSDRELFTEAFF
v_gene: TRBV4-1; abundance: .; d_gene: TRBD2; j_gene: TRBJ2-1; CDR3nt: TGCGCCAGCAGCCAAGTTAGGACTAGTTACAATGAGCAGTTCTTC; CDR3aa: CASSQVRTSYNEQFF
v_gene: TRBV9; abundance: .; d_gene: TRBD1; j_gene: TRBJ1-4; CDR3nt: TGTGCCAGCAGCGTGGCGGGACAGGGGAGTGAAAAACTGTTTTTT; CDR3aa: CASSVAGQGSEKLFF
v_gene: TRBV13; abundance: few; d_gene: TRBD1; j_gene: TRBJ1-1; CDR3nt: TGTGCCAGCAGCGGGACAGGGGGGATTGAAGCTTTCTTT; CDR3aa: CASSGTGGIEAFF
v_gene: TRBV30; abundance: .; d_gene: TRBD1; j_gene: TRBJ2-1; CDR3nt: TGTGCCTGGACCCATGGGACAGCGAGATACAATGAGCAGTTCTTC; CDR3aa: CAWTHGTARYNEQFF
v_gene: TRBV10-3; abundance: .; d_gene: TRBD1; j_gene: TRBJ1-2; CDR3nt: TGTGCCATCAGTGAGTCCTCAGGGGGGTATGGCTACACCTTC; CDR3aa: CAISESSGGYGYTF
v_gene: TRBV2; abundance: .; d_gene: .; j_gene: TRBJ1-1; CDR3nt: TGTGCCAGCAGTGAATGGAGAAAAGGCGACACTGAAGCTTTCTTT; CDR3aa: CASSEWRKGDTEAFF
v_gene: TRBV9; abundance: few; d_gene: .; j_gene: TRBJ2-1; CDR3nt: TGTGCCAGCAGCGTAGGTGGAGTTAATTACAATGAGCAGTTCTTC; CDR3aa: CASSVGGVNYNEQFF
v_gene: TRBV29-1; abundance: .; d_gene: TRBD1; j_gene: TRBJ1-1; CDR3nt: TGCAGCGTTGACAGGGGGGCGGGCTTGAACACTGAAGCTTTCTTT; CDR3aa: CSVDRGAGLNTEAFF
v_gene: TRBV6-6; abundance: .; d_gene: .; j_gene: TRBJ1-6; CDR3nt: TGTGCCAGCATCTCTTCGTCGAGCTCCTATAATTCACCCCTCCACTTT; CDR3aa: CASISSSSSYNSPLHF
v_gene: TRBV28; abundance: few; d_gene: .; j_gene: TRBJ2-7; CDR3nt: TGTGCCAGCAGTTTAGAGCGGACCTCCCACGAGCAGTACTTC; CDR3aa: CASSLERTSHEQYF
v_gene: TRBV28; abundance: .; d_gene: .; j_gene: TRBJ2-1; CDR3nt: TGTGCCAGCAGTTTATATGTCGGGGTAGGCCACAATGAGCAGTTCTTC; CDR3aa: CASSLYVGVGHNEQFF
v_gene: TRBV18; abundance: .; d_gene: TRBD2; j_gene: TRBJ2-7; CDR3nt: TGTGCCAGCTCAGAGACTAGCGGGGGGCCCTACGAGCAGTACTTC; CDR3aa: CASSETSGGPYEQYF
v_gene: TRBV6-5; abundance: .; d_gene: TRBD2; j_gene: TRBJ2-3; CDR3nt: TGTGCCAGCAGTTACGGCGGGGGAAGCACAGATACGCAGTATTTT; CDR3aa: CASSYGGGSTDTQYF
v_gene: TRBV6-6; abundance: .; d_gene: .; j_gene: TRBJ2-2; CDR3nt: TGTGCCAGCAGTTACGAGGGGGAGCTGTTTTTT; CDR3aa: CASSYEGELFF
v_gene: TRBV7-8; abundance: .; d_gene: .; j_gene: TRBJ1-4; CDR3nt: TGTGCCAGCAGCTTAGATGGGGGGGCTAATGAAAAACTGTTTTTT; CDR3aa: CASSLDGGANEKLFF
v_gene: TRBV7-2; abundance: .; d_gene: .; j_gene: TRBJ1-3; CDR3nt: TGTGCCAGCAGCCTATGGGGGGGCTCTTCTGGAAACACCATATATTTT; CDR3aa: CASSLWGGSSGNTIYF
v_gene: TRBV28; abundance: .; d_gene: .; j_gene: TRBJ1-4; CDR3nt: TGTGCCAGCAGTTTACGCCTCACAGAAAAACTGTTTTTT; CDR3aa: CASSLRLTEKLFF
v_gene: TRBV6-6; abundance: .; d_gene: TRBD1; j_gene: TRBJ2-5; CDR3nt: TGTGCCAGCAGTTACTCGGGCAGGGGGTCTGTAGAGACCCAGTACTTC; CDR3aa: CASSYSGRGSVETQYF
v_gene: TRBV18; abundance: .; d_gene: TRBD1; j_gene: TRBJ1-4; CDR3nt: TGTGCCAGCTCACCAGGGACAGGGTCTTTTCCCGAAAAACTGTTTTTT; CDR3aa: CASSPGTGSFPEKLFF
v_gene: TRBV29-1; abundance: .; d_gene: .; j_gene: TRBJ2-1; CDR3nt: TGCAGCGTTGATCCCCCAGGGGCCTTGTTGGACAATCAGCAGTTCTTC; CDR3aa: CSVDPPGALLDNQQFF
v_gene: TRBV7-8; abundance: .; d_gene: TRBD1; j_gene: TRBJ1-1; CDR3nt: TGTGCCAGCAGCCTTGCGCGGACAGGGACAAGGTCTACTGAAGCTTTCTTT; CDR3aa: CASSLARTGTRSTEAFF
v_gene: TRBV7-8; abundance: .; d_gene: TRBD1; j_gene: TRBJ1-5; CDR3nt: TGTGCCAGCAGCTTAGCAGGGACAGGGGGCTCTCAGCCCCAGCATTTT; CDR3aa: CASSLAGTGGSQPQHF
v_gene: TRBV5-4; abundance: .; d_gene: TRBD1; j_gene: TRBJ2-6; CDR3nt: TGTGCCAGCAGCACGGACAGGGGCTCTGGGGCCAACGTCCTGACTTTC; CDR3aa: CASSTDRGSGANVLTF
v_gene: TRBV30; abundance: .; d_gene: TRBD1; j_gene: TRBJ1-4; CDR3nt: TGTGCCTGGAGCCCCGGGGGACAGGTCGTTTTT; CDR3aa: CAWSPGGQVVF
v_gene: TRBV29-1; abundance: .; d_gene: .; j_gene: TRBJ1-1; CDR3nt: TGCAGCGTTGAGAGCTGGCAGGAGAACACTGAAGCTTTCTTT; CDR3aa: CSVESWQENTEAFF
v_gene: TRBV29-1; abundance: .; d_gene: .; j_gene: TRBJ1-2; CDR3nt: TGCAGCGTTGGACGGGACAATGGGGGCTACACCTTC; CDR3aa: CSVGRDNGGYTF
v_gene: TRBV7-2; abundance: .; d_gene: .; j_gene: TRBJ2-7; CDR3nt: TGTGCCAGCAGCCTCCCCTCCTACGAGCAGTACTTC; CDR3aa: CASSLPSYEQYF
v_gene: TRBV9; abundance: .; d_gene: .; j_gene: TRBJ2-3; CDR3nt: TGTGCCAGCAGCGGCATGTGGGAGGGCACAGATACGCAGTATTTT; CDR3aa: CASSGMWEGTDTQYF
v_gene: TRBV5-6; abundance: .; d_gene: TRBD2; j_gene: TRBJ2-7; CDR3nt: TGTGCCAGCAGCCCGGGACTAGCGGGAGACTACGAGCAGTACTTC; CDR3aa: CASSPGLAGDYEQYF
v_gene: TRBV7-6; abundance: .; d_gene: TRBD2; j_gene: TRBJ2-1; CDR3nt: TGTGCCAGCAGCCGTCGGCTCGGCCTAGCGGAAGACAATGAGCAGTTCTTC; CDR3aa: CASSRRLGLAEDNEQFF
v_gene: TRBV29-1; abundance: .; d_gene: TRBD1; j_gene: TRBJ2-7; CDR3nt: TGCAGCGTTGAAGGGACAGGGGGAAACTACGAGCAGTACTTC; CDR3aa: CSVEGTGGNYEQYF
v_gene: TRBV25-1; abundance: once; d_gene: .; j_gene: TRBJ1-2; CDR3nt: TGTGCCAGCAGTGACGCGACAGGCTATCATGGCTACACCTTC; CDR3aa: CASSDATGYHGYTF
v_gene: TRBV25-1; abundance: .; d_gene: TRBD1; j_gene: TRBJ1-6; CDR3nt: TGTGCCAGCAGGGTTTCCGGGACAGGGGGCGTACTACCCCTCCACTTT; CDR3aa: CASRVSGTGGVLPLHF
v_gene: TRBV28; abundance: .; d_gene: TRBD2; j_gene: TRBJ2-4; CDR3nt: TGTGCCAGCAGTTTACTTCCCATCGGCGGGAGCCGGCCCGTAACAAACATTCAGTACTTC; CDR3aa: CASSLLPIGGSRPVTNIQYF
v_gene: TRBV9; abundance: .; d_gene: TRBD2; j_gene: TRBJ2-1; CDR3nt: TGTGCCAGCAGCGTAGGCCTAGCGGGGGACTATGAGCAGTTCTTC; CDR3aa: CASSVGLAGDYEQFF
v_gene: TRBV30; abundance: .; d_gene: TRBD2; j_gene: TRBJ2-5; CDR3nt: TGTGCCTGGACCGGGACTAGAGAGACCCAGTACTTC; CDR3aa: CAWTGTRETQYF
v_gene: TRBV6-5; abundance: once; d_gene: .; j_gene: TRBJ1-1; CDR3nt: TGTGCCAGCAGTTACTTAGGGGAAATGAACACTGAAGCTTTCTTT; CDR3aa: CASSYLGEMNTEAFF